This T cell receptor beta chain was captured in a study of early T cells in non-severe SARS-CoV-2 infection (TCRdb year 2021). For the study in its entirety: Because TCR sequencing was done on bulk RNA from unsorted whole blood, the alpha and beta chains could not be paired.

The library was made by 5' RACE. The sample was run on a NextSeq 500. In the TCR library protocol, unique molecular identifiers were attached to individual cDNA molecules to correct for PCR bias and sequencing error. Both TCR alpha and beta chains were sequenced, and tight co-correlation was observed between alpha and beta sequence abundances in each sample. Turning to the authors' computational methods: Decombinator V4 was used to annotate TCR sequences for V gene, J gene and CDR3. TCRs were defined as expanded if a significant change between any two time points was detected under a Poisson model with p below 0.0001. TCR abundances were normalised to the total number of TCRs sequenced per sample and were expressed as counts per million. MAIT TCRs were defined by TRAV1-2 paired with TRAJ12, TRAJ20 or TRAJ33, and iNKT TCRs by TRAV10 paired with TRAJ18. VDJdb, accessed 1 November 2021, was searched for CMV, EBV and SARS-CoV-2 annotated TCRs, excluding TCRs annotated for multiple antigens. Starting from the raw public reads, TCRdb applied fastp trimming at Q25, assembled clones with MiXCR and retained in-frame beta chains. Here each entry gathers all rows of one CDR3 protein and keeps the most common genes and DNA. None of the V and J calls come from the authors' own analysis; TCRdb made them. The table for this sample lists around 49,000 distinct CDR3 sequences; about 4.1% of them were counted only once. The top ten clonotypes cover 6% of the sample.

As for this clonotype: Its recognized antigen is unknown. The input lacks base qualities; no much larger clone sits a single base away.

Broad study findings and their caveats: VDJdb matching was skewed toward anti-spike CD8 responses and likely underestimated virus-specific expansions, missing private and CD4 specificities.

This was a case-control study nested in a cohort of healthcare workers in London, UK, who had nasopharyngeal swab PCR tests and blood samples taken every week. Between 23 and 31 March 2020, the week of the UK lockdown, healthcare workers were enrolled and then followed up weekly for as long as 16 weeks. Per the germline V gene, SQVTM is the CDR1 and ANQGSEA is the CDR2. V loses 6 bases, J loses 0 bases, and the germline ends lie 10 bases apart. From its cysteine to its phenylalanine, the CDR3 spans 13 amino acids. Only the CDR3 portion is preserved as DNA: 39 bases, with reading frame beginning at the first base.

The receptor chain draws on TRBV29-1 and TRBJ2-3; the D gene is perhaps TRBD1, from 5 matching bases. The specimen was whole blood. This TCR was sampled from an adult who was a healthcare worker with PCR-confirmed SARS-CoV-2 infection or an uninfected control (not recorded which). The CDR3 is CSVKGASTDTQYF. The DNA sequence is as follows: TGCAGCGTAAAAGGGGCGAGCACAGATACGCAGTATTTT.